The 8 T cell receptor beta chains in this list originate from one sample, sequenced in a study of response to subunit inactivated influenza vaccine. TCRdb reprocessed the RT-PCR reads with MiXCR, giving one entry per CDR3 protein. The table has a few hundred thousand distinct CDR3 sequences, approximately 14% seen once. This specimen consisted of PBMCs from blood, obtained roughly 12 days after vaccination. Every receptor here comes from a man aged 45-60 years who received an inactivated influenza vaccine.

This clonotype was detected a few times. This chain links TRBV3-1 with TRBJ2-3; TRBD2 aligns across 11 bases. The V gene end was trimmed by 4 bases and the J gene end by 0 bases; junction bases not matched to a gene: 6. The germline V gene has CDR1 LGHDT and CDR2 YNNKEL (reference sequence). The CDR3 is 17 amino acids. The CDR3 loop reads CASSRVGLADSTDTQYF. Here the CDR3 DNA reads TGTGCCAGCAGCCGTGTGGGACTAGCGGACAGCACAGATACGCAGTATTTT.

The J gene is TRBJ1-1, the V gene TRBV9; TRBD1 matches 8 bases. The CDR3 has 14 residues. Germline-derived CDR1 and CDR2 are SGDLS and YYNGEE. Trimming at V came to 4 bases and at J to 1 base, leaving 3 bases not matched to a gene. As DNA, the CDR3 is TGTGCCAGCAGCCCAGGGGGCTGGAACACTGAAGCTTTCTTT. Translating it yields CASSPGGWNTEAFF.

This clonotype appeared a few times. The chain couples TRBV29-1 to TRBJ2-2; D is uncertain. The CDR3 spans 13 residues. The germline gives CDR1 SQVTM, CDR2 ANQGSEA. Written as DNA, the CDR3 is TGCAGAGCAATGTCCGTGAACACCGGGGAGCTGTTTTTT. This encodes CRAMSVNTGELFF.

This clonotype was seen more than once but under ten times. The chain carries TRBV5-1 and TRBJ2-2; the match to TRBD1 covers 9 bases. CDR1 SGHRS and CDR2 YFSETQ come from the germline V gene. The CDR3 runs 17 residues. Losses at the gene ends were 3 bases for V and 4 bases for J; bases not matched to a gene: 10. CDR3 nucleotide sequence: TGCGCCAGCAGCTGGGGACAGGGAAAAATTGGCACCGGGGAGCTGTTTTTT. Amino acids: CASSWGQGKIGTGELFF.

The CDR3, as DNA: TGTGCCAGCAGCAAGGTAGGGGAGCAGTACTTC. This encodes CASSKVGEQYF. V usage is TRBV11-2 and J usage is TRBJ2-7; D not resolved. Trimming left V 5 bases short and J 7 bases short, with 9 bases between. This CDR3 is built from 11 residues. Germline V gene lookup returns CDR1 SGHAT and CDR2 FQNNGV.

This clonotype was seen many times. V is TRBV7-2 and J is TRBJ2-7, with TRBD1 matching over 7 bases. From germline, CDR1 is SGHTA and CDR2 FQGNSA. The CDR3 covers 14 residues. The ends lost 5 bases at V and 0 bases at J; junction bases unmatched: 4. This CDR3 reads CASSRGQTSYEQYF. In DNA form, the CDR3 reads TGTGCCAGCAGCCGGGGACAGACCTCCTACGAGCAGTACTTC.

The CDR3 bases are TGTGCCAGCGGACTAGCGGGCCAGGAGCAGTTCTTC. Translated, it gives CASGLAGQEQFF. V gene TRBV9 combines with J gene TRBJ2-1; 11 bases are a match to TRBD2. The CDR3 loop spans 12 amino acids. The germline gives CDR1 SGDLS, CDR2 YYNGEE. The V and J ends lost 7 bases and 10 bases, in that order; junction bases with no gene match: 4.

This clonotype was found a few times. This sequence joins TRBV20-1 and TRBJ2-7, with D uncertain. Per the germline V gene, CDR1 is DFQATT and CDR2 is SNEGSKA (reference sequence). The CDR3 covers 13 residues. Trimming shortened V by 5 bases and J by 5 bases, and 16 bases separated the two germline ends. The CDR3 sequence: CSADGEGPHEQYF. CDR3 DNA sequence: TGCAGTGCTGATGGGGAAGGGCCCCACGAGCAGTACTTC.